This TCR beta chain was profiled in a study of shared clonotypes between healthy human individuals. Study results and limitations: Naive subsets generally exceeded memory subsets in estimated richness.

In the authors' workflow: Junction-only sequences without quality scores were provided by ImmunoSEQ, so filtering was different. The method was immunoSEQ multiplex PCR; TCRdb's version includes in-frame clones alone and lacks a portion of them. Clonal size and the V and J genes are those of that table, whereas D and trimming came from the DNA. The sample lists about 600,000 clones, 98% occurring once. Comments on this clone: Its antigen remains unknown.

V was cut by 7 bases and J by 3 bases, with 12 bases left in between. Germline lookup yields CDR1 MDHEN and CDR2 SYDVKM. The CDR3 has 14 amino acids. The naive CD8 fraction comprised CD45RO-negative cells positively selected for CCR7 and excluded terminally differentiated effector memory CD45RA+ cells. Donors had no recently reported acute infections or vaccinations and were HIV-negative. The origin of this receptor is a man between 25 and 39 years old in good health. Sequences were obtained from naive CD8+ T cells sorted from blood. V gene TRBV28 combines with J gene TRBJ1-4; D is ambiguous. The CDR3 is CASTEVGSNEKLFF. Written as DNA, the CDR3 is TGTGCCAGCACCGAGGTTGGTTCTAATGAAAAACTGTTTTTT.